Presented here are 18 T cell receptor beta chains from one specimen sequenced in a study of cytomegalovirus exposure and HLA in healthy donors. The PCR ran on 60 Vbeta and 13 Jbeta primers. Only in-frame clones appear in the TCRdb table, and some are missing; sequencing was by immunoSEQ multiplex PCR. The sample carries tens of thousands of clones, 70% to 75% recorded once. Sequencing was carried out using PBMCs. These receptors all come from a man aged 60-69 years in good health and CMV-seronegative.

The genes are TRBV5-1 and TRBJ1-1; the D gene is possibly TRBD1 (5 bases). The V end was cut by 0 bases, the J end by 6 bases, with 15 bases between. Germline CDR1 and CDR2: SGHRS and YFSETQ. The CDR3 has 15 amino acids. The CDR3 spells CASSLASQGGPEAFF. CDR3 nucleotide sequence: TGCGCCAGCAGCTTGGCCAGTCAGGGTGGGCCTGAAGCTTTCTTT.

This sequence joins TRBV2 and TRBJ1-1, with D unclear. V was pared by 7 bases and J by 4 bases, with 16 bases between. Germline lookup yields CDR1 SNHLY and CDR2 FYNNEI. The CDR3 is made up of 14 amino acids. CDR3 residues: CASTQQWGGTEAFF. Here the CDR3 DNA reads TGTGCCAGCACCCAACAGTGGGGAGGCACTGAAGCTTTCTTT.

This clone has just a few counts. V usage is TRBV6-1 and J usage is TRBJ1-1, with D uncertain. Trimming took off 4 bases at V and 1 base at J, with 10 bases between the two ends. The V gene's germline CDR1 is MNHNS and CDR2 SASEGT. This CDR3 region has 14 residues. CDR3 DNA sequence: TGTGCCAGCAGTGGCCGCACGGGGAACACTGAAGCTTTCTTT. Translating gives CASSGRTGNTEAFF.

CDR3 loop: CASSPGLGGSYNEQFF. CDR3 nucleotide sequence: TGCGCCAGCAGCCCCGGACTGGGTGGCTCCTACAATGAGCAGTTCTTC. The chain employs TRBV10-1 and TRBJ2-1, with TRBD2 as a possible D gene (5 bases). The CDR3 is 16 amino acids. Trimming removed 6 bases from V and 0 bases from J, with 15 bases in between. In germline, CDR1 is WNHNN, CDR2 SYGVQD (reference sequence).

About this clone itself: A junction boundary mismatches the germline segment, possibly from a read error. V is TRBV6-1 and J is TRBJ2-7; 7 bases are shared with TRBD2. Germline V lookup: CDR1 MNHNS, CDR2 SASEGT. This CDR3 comprises 13 residues. CDR3 residues: CASREGGGYEQYF. In nucleotides, the CDR3 is TGTGCCAGCAGGGAAGGCGGGGGCTACGAGCAGTACTTC.

To note about this clone: This sample includes further DNA sequences coding for the same CDR3. The chain joins TRBV7-9 to TRBJ2-1; possible D gene TRBD2, 5 bases. The CDR3 contains 15 residues. The V end was cut by 5 bases, the J end by 0 bases, with 11 bases between. Germline CDR1 is SEHNR and CDR2 is FQNEAQ (reference sequence). CDR3 DNA sequence: TGTGCCAGCAGCCTACCGGGGAGCTCCTACAATGAGCAGTTCTTC. Encoded protein: CASSLPGSSYNEQFF.

V usage is TRBV21-1 and J usage is TRBJ1-2; TRBD1, the table's D call, lacks a check against the DNA. TRBV21-1 is marked as a pseudogene. This CDR3 contains 14 residues. Here the CDR3 reads CASFLMGQGNGYTF. The DNA of the CDR3 is TGTGCCAGCTTCCTGATGGGACAGGGGAATGGCTACACCTTC.

This clone was found once. The rearrangement joins TRBV19 to TRBJ1-1; D is perhaps TRBD1 (5 bases). Germline values: CDR1 LNHDA, CDR2 SQIVND (reference sequence). V was clipped by 4 bases and J by 6 bases, with 9 bases between them. This CDR3 is 12 amino acids long. CDR3 DNA: TGTGCCAGTAGTACAGGGCGCGCTGAAGCTTTCTTT. It is translated as CASSTGRAEAFF.

This clone was counted once. The chain employs TRBV4-2 and TRBJ2-7, with D perhaps matching TRBD2 (6 bases). The CDR3 spans 13 residues. In germline, CDR1 is LGHNA, CDR2 YNFKEQ. V gave up 5 bases and J gave up 6 bases, with 14 bases separating them. The CDR3 here is CASSYRREVEQYF. CDR3 coding DNA: TGTGCCAGCAGCTACCGGAGGGAAGTCGAGCAGTACTTC.

The rearrangement joins TRBV4-1 to TRBJ2-7; perhaps TRBD1 as D (5 bases). V dropped 6 bases and J dropped 5 bases, with 23 bases sitting between them. The V gene's germline CDR1 is MGHRA and CDR2 YSYEKL. CDR3 length: 16 amino acids. The CDR3 coding sequence is TGCGCCAGCAGTCAGACTTTGACAGTCGGGCTGGACGAGCAGTACTTC. As protein: CASSQTLTVGLDEQYF.

V and J are TRBV2 and TRBJ1-5; unclear D gene. The CDR3 is 14 residues long. The germline V and J ends were trimmed by 3 bases and 0 bases, with 6 bases remaining between them. Germline CDR1 SNHLY, CDR2 FYNNEI. The CDR3 coding sequence is TGTGCCAGCAGTGAGCGGGCTAGCAATCAGCCCCAGCATTTT. It encodes CASSERASNQPQHF.

V and J are TRBV4-1 and TRBJ1-1, with 8 bases matching TRBD1. This CDR3 comprises 15 residues. The germline CDR1 and CDR2 sequences are MGHRA and YSYEKL. V dropped 4 bases and J dropped 0; count of bases not matched to a gene: 4. Here the CDR3 DNA reads TGCGCCAGCAGCCGAATGACAGGGGTGAACACTGAAGCTTTCTTT. Protein sequence: CASSRMTGVNTEAFF.

The chain employs TRBV30 and TRBJ1-2; 11 bases are shared with TRBD1. The J segment lost 7 bases and the V segment lost 1 base, leaving 11 bases of the junction unmatched. Germline CDR1 GTSNPN, CDR2 SVGIG (reference sequence). The CDR3 contains 16 residues. The CDR3 DNA sequence: TGTGCCTGGAGTGCCTCCCGGACAGGGGGCGTCGGTGGCTACACCTTC. Translating it yields CAWSASRTGGVGGYTF.

V and J are TRBV5-5 and TRBJ2-5; 9 bases are shared with TRBD2. V lost 0 bases and J lost 1; bases outside the gene matches: 4. Germline V gene lookup returns CDR1 SGHKS and CDR2 YYEKEE (reference sequence). The CDR3 spans 16 residues. Written as DNA, the CDR3 is TGTGCCAGCAGCTTGGAGCGGGGGGCCCTCCAAGAGACCCAGTACTTC. Amino acid sequence: CASSLERGALQETQYF.

CDR3 region: CASSIVLSGGYYGYTF. CDR3 nucleotide sequence: TGTGCCAGTAGTATAGTGCTGAGCGGGGGTTACTATGGCTACACCTTC. The chain is built from TRBV19 and TRBJ1-2; TRBD1 might be the D (5 bases). Between the trimmed V and J ends, which lost 1 base and 3 bases, there was a span of 15 bases. This CDR3 comprises 16 residues. The germline V gene encodes CDR1 LNHDA and CDR2 SQIVND (reference sequence).

CDR3 bases: TGCGCCAGCAGCTCCCCCGGAGGGGCTAGCACAGATACGCAGTATTTT. Its protein is CASSSPGGASTDTQYF. The rearrangement joins TRBV5-1 to TRBJ2-3, with a possible D match to TRBD2 (6 bases). CDR1 and CDR2 from the germline V gene are SGHRS and YFSETQ. The length of the CDR3 is 16 residues. Trimming left V 3 bases short and J 0 bases short, with 14 bases between.

V and J are TRBV30 and TRBJ1-1; TRBD1 matches at 7 bases. The CDR3 runs 16 residues. Looked up from germline, CDR1 is GTSNPN and CDR2 is SVGIG (reference sequence). Trimming cost V 1 base and J 1 base; bases outside gene matches: 9. CDR3 bases: TGTGCCTGGAGTGATGAGACAGGGACCGGGAACACTGAAGCTTTCTTT. Translating it yields CAWSDETGTGNTEAFF.

V gene TRBV9 combines with J gene TRBJ1-3; D ambiguous. Trimming removed 7 bases at V and 3 bases at J, with 14 bases between. This CDR3 is 14 amino acids long. Per the germline V gene, CDR1 is SGDLS and CDR2 is YYNGEE. DNA for the CDR3: TGTGCCAGCGACTTGGCCGGGTTTGGAAACACCATATATTTT. Its translation is CASDLAGFGNTIYF.